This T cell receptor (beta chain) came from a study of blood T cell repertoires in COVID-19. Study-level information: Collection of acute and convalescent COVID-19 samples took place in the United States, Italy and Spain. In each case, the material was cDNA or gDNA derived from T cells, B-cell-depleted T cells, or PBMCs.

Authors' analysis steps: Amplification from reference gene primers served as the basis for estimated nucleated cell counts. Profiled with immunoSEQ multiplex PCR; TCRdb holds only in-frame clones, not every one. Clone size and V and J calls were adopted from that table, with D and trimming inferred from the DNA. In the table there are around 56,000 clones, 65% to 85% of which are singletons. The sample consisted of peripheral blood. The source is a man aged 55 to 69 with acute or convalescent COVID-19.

The CDR3 here is CASRAGGKSNQPQHF. CDR3 nucleotide sequence: TGTGCCAGCAGGGCGGGGGGAAAGAGCAATCAGCCCCAGCATTTT. V gene TRBV5-5 combines with J gene TRBJ1-5, with D tentatively TRBD1 (5 bases). The CDR3 has 15 amino acids. CDR1 is SGHKS, CDR2 YYEKEE, per germline (reference sequence). The V gene lost 5 bases and the J gene lost 1 base, with 13 bases spanning the gap.